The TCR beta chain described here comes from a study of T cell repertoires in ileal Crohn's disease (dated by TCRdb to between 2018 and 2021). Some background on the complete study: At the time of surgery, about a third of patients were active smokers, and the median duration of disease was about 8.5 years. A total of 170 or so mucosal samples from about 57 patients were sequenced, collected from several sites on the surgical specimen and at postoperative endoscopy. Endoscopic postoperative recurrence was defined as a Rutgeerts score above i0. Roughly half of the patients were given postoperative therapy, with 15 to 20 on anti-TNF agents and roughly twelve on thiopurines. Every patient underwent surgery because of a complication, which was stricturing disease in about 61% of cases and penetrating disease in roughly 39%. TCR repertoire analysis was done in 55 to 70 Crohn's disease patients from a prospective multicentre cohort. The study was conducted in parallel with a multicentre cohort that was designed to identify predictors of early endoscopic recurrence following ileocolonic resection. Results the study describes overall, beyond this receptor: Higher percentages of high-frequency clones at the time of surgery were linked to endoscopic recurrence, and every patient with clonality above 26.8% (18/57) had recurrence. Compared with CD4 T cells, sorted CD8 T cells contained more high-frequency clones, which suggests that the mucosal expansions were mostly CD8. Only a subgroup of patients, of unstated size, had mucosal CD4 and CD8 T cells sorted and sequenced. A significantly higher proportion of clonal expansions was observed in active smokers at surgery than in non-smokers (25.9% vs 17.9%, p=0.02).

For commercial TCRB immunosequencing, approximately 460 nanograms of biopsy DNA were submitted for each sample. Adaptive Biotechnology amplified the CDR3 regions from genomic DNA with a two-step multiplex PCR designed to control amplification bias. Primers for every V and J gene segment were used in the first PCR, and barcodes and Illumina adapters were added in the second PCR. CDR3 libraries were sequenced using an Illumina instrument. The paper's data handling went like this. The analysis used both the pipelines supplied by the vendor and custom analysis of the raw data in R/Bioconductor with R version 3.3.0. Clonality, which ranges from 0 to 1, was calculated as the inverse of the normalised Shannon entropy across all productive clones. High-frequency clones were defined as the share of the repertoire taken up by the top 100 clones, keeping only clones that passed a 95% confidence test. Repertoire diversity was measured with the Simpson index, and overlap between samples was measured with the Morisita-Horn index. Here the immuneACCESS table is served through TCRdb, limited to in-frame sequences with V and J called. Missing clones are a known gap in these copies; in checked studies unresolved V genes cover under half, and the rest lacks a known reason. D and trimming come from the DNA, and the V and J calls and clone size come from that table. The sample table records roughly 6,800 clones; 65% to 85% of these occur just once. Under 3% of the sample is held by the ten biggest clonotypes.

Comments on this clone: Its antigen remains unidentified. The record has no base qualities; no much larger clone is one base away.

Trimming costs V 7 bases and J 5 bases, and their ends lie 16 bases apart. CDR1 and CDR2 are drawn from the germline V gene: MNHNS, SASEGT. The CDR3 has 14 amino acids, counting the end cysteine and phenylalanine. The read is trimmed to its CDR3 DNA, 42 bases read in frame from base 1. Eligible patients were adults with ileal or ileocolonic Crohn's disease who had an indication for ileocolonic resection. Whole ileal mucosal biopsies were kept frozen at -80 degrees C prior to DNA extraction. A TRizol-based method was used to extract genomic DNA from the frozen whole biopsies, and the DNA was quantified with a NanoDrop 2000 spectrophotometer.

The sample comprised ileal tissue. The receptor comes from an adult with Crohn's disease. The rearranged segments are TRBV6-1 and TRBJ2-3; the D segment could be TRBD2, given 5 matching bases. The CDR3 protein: CASTSPGRGDTQYF. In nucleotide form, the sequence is TGTGCCAGCACCAGTCCAGGTCGGGGAGATACGCAGTATTTT.